This T cell receptor (beta chain) was recorded in a study of T cell repertoires in cytomegalovirus infection. The CDR3 has 15 residues. V shed 8 bases, J shed 8 bases, and the junction held 10 bases outside the gene matches. In germline, CDR1 is MNHEY, CDR2 SMNVEV (reference sequence). In this sample, this clonotype turned up a few times. Its antigen is unknown. The study, taken as a whole, reports: HLA-C-restricted CMV clonotypes gave the most frequent clonotype in two of eight donors. There were carriers of CMV plus the relevant HLA, and cumulative public TCR beta family frequency identified them.

TCRdb used MiXCR to reprocess the reads, holding one entry per CDR3 protein. The sample includes some 940,000 distinct CDR3 sequences, approximately 30% of them seen just once. This specimen was cultured CD8+ T cells from PBMCs, taken from culture after CMV antigen stimulation. The TCR originated in a human donor in good health (CMV status not recorded). Some clones in this sample may be carry-over from other donors' samples. The V gene is TRBV27, the J gene TRBJ2-4; 12 bases are a match to TRBD1. The CDR3 DNA follows: TGTGCCAGCTCCTCCGGGACAGGGGGCGCTGACATTCAGTACTTC. Its protein product is CASSSGTGGADIQYF.